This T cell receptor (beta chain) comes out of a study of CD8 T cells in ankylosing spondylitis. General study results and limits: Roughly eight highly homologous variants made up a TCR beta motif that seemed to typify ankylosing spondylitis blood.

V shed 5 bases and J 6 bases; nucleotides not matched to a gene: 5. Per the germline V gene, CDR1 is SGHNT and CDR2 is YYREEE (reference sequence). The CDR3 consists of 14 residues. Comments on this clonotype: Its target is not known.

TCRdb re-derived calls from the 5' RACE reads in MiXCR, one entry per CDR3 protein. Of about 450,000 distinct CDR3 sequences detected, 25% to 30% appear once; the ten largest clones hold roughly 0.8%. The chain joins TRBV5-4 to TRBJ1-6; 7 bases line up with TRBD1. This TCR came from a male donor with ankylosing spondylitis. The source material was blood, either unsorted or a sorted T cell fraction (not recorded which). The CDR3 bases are TGTGCCAGCAGTCCCGGGACAGTTAATTCACCCCTCCACTTT. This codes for CASSPGTVNSPLHF. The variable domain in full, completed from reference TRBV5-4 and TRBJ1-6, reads ETGVTQSPTHLIKTRGQQVTLRCSSQSGHNTVSWYQQALGQGPQFIFQYYREEENGRGNFPPRFSGLQFPNYSSELNVNALELDDSALYLCASSPGTVNSPLHFGNGTRLTVT.